This is a list of T cell receptor beta chains from one sample in a study of cytomegalovirus exposure and HLA in healthy donors. The table came from immunoSEQ multiplex PCR; TCRdb's copy has only in-frame clones and leaves some out. The sample lists about 120,000 clones; roughly 77% were seen once. Sequencing input: PBMCs. Receptors were obtained from a middle-aged man in good health and CMV-seronegative. Both conserved end residues are trimmed from each CDR3. The order of the fields is V gene, J gene, CDR3 protein.

TRBV9	TRBJ2-2	ASSGRTGTAGELF
TRBV5-8	TRBJ1-1	ASSFSGRTEAF
TRBV6-6	TRBJ2-2	ASSYGRGGIGGELF
TRBV9	TRBJ2-2	ASRGGTNTGELF
TRBV27	TRBJ1-2	ASSLSGPGVGYT
TRBV5-4	TRBJ2-3	ASSFGGSTDTQY
TRBV6-5	TRBJ2-3	ASSGGAPSTDTQY
TRBV4-1	TRBJ1-2	ASSQEGWAGYGYT
TRBV18	TRBJ1-5	ASSPDTSNQPQH
TRBV15	TRBJ2-7	ATRPNTAGDSYEQY
TRBV7-2	TRBJ1-3	ASSMTATSGNTIY
TRBV9	TRBJ2-7	ASSPMHLVGEQY
TRBV21-1	TRBJ2-6	ASSKVRFLQADSGANGLT
TRBV5-6	TRBJ1-4	ASSGSPQSGKLF
TRBV19	TRBJ2-1	ASSRTSGRGYNEQF
TRBV18	TRBJ2-2	ASSRTPGQLTGELF
TRBV9	TRBJ2-3	ASSPKTSTDTQY
TRBV5-6	TRBJ2-5	ASSFPAGGLQETQY
TRBV7-2	TRBJ2-4	ASSATGVLQNIQY
TRBV9	TRBJ2-3	ASSPRTSGVGSDTQY
TRBV29-1	TRBJ1-3	STKQGAGNTIY
TRBV7-3	TRBJ1-1	ASSREAAVVNTEAF
TRBV11-2	TRBJ1-4	ASSLAGTGSEKLF
TRBV4-2	TRBJ2-7	ASSTGLQYEQY
TRBV5-1	TRBJ2-5	ASSLNAGQETQY
TRBV12-5	TRBJ2-3	ASGSGSTDTQY
TRBV4-3	TRBJ1-1	ASRLGGVNTEAF
TRBV18	TRBJ2-3	ASSPGLAGLGTDTQY
TRBV10-3	TRBJ1-4	AISETGGLGEKLF
TRBV28	TRBJ1-2	ASSSGYRGVHGYT
TRBV30	TRBJ2-7	AWSVGTGLYEQY
TRBV27	TRBJ1-4	ASSSVGGANEKLF
TRBV15	TRBJ1-1	ATSRDQVEAF
TRBV27	TRBJ1-2	ASSLLQSPNYGYT
TRBV5-4	TRBJ2-1	ASSLPVGQNEQF
TRBV6-5	TRBJ2-2	ASSSTGGTSRELF
TRBV19	TRBJ2-1	ASRPDRSSYNEQF
TRBV5-1	TRBJ2-1	ASSTGTSGSNEQF
TRBV27	TRBJ1-1	ASSFQENTEAF
TRBV7-2	TRBJ2-5	ASSPFQETQY
TRBV15	TRBJ2-7	ATSQREGANEQY
TRBV6-5	TRBJ2-2	ASRRPGISGELF
TRBV7-8	TRBJ1-5	ASSLGPGGNQPQH
TRBV9	TRBJ1-2	ASSVGGRANYGYT
TRBV5-4	TRBJ2-7	ASSPAGRSSYEQY
TRBV30	TRBJ2-5	AFKRAETQY
TRBV28	TRBJ2-7	ASSFGYEQY